Presented here are 9 T cell receptor beta chains from one specimen sequenced in a study of blood T cell repertoires in COVID-19. Measured with immunoSEQ multiplex PCR; TCRdb has only the in-frame clones, and not every one. The data hold 230,000 or so clones, with 85% to 90% observed a single time. The specimen was peripheral blood. The receptors shown here come from a woman aged 40 to 50 who had recovered from COVID-19.

This clone has a single count. The genes are TRBV7-9 and TRBJ1-4, with D maybe TRBD1 (5 bases). The germline V gene encodes CDR1 SEHNR and CDR2 FQNEAQ (reference sequence). The V and J ends lost 5 bases and 5 bases respectively, with 12 bases between them. The CDR3 length is 14 residues. The CDR3 loop reads CASSRLGQNEKLFF. Here the CDR3 DNA reads TGTGCCAGCAGCCGGCTGGGGCAGAATGAAAAACTGTTTTTT.

The chain is built from TRBV4-1 and TRBJ1-2; D is possibly TRBD1 (5 bases). This CDR3 contains 16 residues. Between the trimmed V and J ends, which lost 4 bases and 3 bases, there was a span of 18 bases. Germline CDR1 and CDR2: MGHRA and YSYEKL. CDR3 coding DNA: TGCGCCAGCAGCCTACTCCGGGACTCCCGAGACTATGGCTACACCTTC. This encodes CASSLLRDSRDYGYTF.

CDR3 loop: CASSRSGTSGSYNEQFF. The CDR3 DNA reads TGTGCCAGTAGTCGTTCCGGGACTAGCGGTTCCTACAATGAGCAGTTCTTC. J is TRBJ2-1 and V is TRBV19; TRBD2 agrees at 11 bases. J lost 1 base, V lost 5 bases, and 7 bases had no gene match. Germline CDR1 and CDR2: LNHDA and SQIVND (reference sequence). CDR3 length: 17 amino acids.

CDR3 region: CATSDPSGGVNNEQFF. Here the CDR3 DNA reads TGTGCCACCAGTGACCCAAGCGGGGGGGTTAACAATGAGCAGTTCTTC. The chain couples TRBV24-1 to TRBJ2-1; 10 nucleotides align to TRBD2. Germline CDR1 and CDR2: KGHDR and SFDVKD. V shed 4 bases and J 5 bases; nucleotides not matched to a gene: 7. This CDR3 has 16 residues.

This sequence joins TRBV6-5 and TRBJ2-1; 13 bases align to TRBD2. J was trimmed by 8 bases and V by 7 bases; bases with no gene match: 8. The CDR3 runs 15 residues. Germline CDR1 MNHEY, CDR2 SVGAGI. The DNA for the CDR3 is TGTGCCAGCACCCGATGGACTAGCGGGAGCGATGAGCAGTTCTTC. It is translated as CASTRWTSGSDEQFF.

The gene calls are TRBV6-5 and TRBJ2-3; 8 bases map to TRBD2. V dropped 6 bases and J dropped 2; count of bases not matched to a gene: 7. CDR3 length: 15 amino acids. Germline V CDR1 and CDR2: MNHEY, SVGAGI. Here the CDR3 reads CASSLGTRNTDTQYF. CDR3 in DNA: TGTGCCAGCAGCCTCGGGACTAGAAACACAGATACGCAGTATTTT.

The chain uses TRBV4-1 and TRBJ2-5, with TRBD2 matching over 8 bases. Per the germline V gene, CDR1 is MGHRA and CDR2 is YSYEKL. CDR3 size: 19 residues. V trimming: 0 bases; J trimming: 0 bases; junction bases outside the gene matches: 12. The CDR3 DNA is TGCGCCAGCAGCCAAGATCAAGGAGCGGGGGCCCTACACCAAGAGACCCAGTACTTC. Translating it yields CASSQDQGAGALHQETQYF.

The CDR3 sequence: CASSPRSGYEQYF. In DNA form, the CDR3 reads TGTGCCAGCAGCCCCCGTAGCGGGTACGAGCAGTACTTC. The chain carries TRBV5-4 and TRBJ2-7; 7 bases are shared with TRBD2. V was clipped by 4 bases and J by 4 bases; unmatched bases: 5. The CDR3 is made up of 13 amino acids. CDR1 SGHNT and CDR2 YYREEE come from the germline V gene (reference sequence).

The V gene is TRBV5-4, the J gene TRBJ1-1; 10 bases align to TRBD1. V trimming: 0 bases; J trimming: 5 bases; junction bases outside the gene matches: 7. This CDR3 has 16 residues. Germline V gene data show CDR1 as SGHNT and CDR2 as YYREEE (reference sequence). CDR3 coding DNA: TGTGCCAGCAGCTTGGATCTACGGACAGGGGGTACTGAAGCTTTCTTT. It specifies CASSLDLRTGGTEAFF.